Presented here are 12 T cell receptor beta chains from one specimen sequenced in a study of T cell responses to AZD1222 COVID-19 vaccine. Generated by immunoSEQ multiplex PCR, the TCRdb table keeps only in-frame clones and is missing some. The sample holds about 160,000 clones, about 88% seen once. Sequenced material: peripheral blood, taken on day 0 of AZD1222 vaccination. Source of these receptors: an adult in good health.

The chain employs TRBV24-1 and TRBJ2-1; TRBD1 might be the D (5 bases). This CDR3 comprises 12 residues. CDR1 KGHDR and CDR2 SFDVKD come from the germline V gene. V was trimmed by 9 bases and J by 4 bases, leaving 9 bases between them. CDR3 nucleotide sequence: TGTGCCACCGAGACAGTATACAATGAGCAGTTCTTC. This gives the protein CATETVYNEQFF.

This clone occurred once. The rearrangement uses TRBV3-1 (or the pseudogene TRBV3-2) and TRBJ2-1; D possibly corresponds to TRBD1 (6 bases). V was trimmed by 6 bases and J by 9 bases, leaving 12 bases between them. The length of the CDR3 is 12 residues. From germline, CDR1 is LGHDT and CDR2 YNNKEL (reference sequence). CDR3 loop: CASSQRGTEQFF. The CDR3 bases are TGTGCCAGCAGTCAGAGGGGGACTGAGCAGTTCTTC.

V gene TRBV5-4 combines with J gene TRBJ2-2; 12 bases agree with TRBD2. V shed 5 bases and J 4 bases; nucleotides not matched to a gene: 3. CDR1 SGHNT and CDR2 YYREEE come from the germline V gene (reference sequence). The CDR3 runs to 15 residues. CDR3 nucleotide sequence: TGTGCCAGCAGTAGGACTAGCGGGATCACCGGGGAGCTGTTTTTT. Amino acids: CASSRTSGITGELFF.

V gene TRBV29-1 combines with J gene TRBJ2-7, with no clear D. The V and J ends lost 4 bases and 3 bases respectively, with 10 bases between them. In germline, CDR1 is SQVTM, CDR2 ANQGSEA. CDR3 length: 12 amino acids. The chain's CDR3 is CSVVLVGYEQYF. The CDR3 DNA follows: TGCAGCGTTGTTCTGGTCGGCTACGAGCAGTACTTC.

This rearrangement joins TRBV28 to TRBJ1-6; TRBD1 aligns across 9 bases. CDR3 length: 16 amino acids. Unmatched junction bases numbered 11, after V lost 5 bases and J lost 9 bases. Per germline, CDR1 MDHEN and CDR2 SYDVKM. The CDR3 region has the DNA TGTGCCAGCAGTACTATCAGACAGGGGGTGGTTTCACCCCTCCACTTT. As protein: CASSTIRQGVVSPLHF.

The CDR3 bases are TGTGCCAGCACCCCTTTATACAATGAGCAGTTCTTC. Its translation: CASTPLYNEQFF. The V gene is TRBV12-3 or TRBV12-4, the J gene TRBJ2-1; D not resolved. V gave up 7 bases and J gave up 4 bases, with 8 bases separating them. The length of the CDR3 is 12 residues.

The chain links TRBV7-3 to TRBJ1-1, with 8 nucleotides matching TRBD1. The CDR3 is made up of 16 amino acids. Germline V gene sequence: CDR1 SGHTA, CDR2 FQGTGA. Trimming removed 4 bases from V and 5 bases from J; junction bases left unmatched: 12. CDR3 DNA sequence: TGTGCCAGCAGCTCCGGGGGTAGACAGGGGAGTACTGAAGCTTTCTTT. Amino acids: CASSSGGRQGSTEAFF. Based on the CDR3 plus reference TRBV7-3 and TRBJ1-1, the full variable domain is GAGVSQTPSNKVTEKGKYVELRCDPISGHTALYWYRQSLGQGPEFLIYFQGTGAADDSGLPNDRFFAVRPEGSVSTLKIQRTERGDSAVYLCASSSGGRQGSTEAFFGQGTRLTVV.

The rearrangement links TRBV7-9 to TRBJ2-2; D gene ambiguous. Trimming took 6 bases from V and 7 from J, leaving 18 bases between them. CDR3 length equals 15 residues. Germline loops: CDR1 SEHNR, CDR2 FQNEAQ (reference sequence). In nucleotides, the CDR3 is TGTGCCAGCAGGAACATAGTCGGGCTTCACGGGGAGCTGTTTTTT. This gives the protein CASRNIVGLHGELFF.

The chain employs TRBV25-1 and TRBJ2-1; D uncertain. The CDR3 runs 15 residues. Looked up from germline, CDR1 is MGHDK and CDR2 is SYGVNS. V shed 2 bases and J shed 5 bases, with 13 bases lying between them. The CDR3 nucleotides read TGTGCCAGCAGTGAACGGCAGGACCACCACAATGAGCAGTTCTTC. Its translation: CASSERQDHHNEQFF.

The J gene is TRBJ1-4, the V gene TRBV11-2; maybe TRBD1 (5 bases). The V gene's germline CDR1 is SGHAT and CDR2 FQNNGV. The CDR3 length is 14 residues. V shed 4 bases and J shed 10 bases, with 16 bases lying between them. CDR3 loop: CASSSTQKQGKLFF. CDR3 nucleotides: TGTGCCAGCAGCTCGACCCAAAAGCAGGGAAAACTGTTTTTT.

J is TRBJ2-5 and V is TRBV29-1; TRBD2 matches at 8 bases. The trim removed 7 bases at V and 5 bases at J, leaving 12 bases unmatched. CDR1 is SQVTM, CDR2 ANQGSEA, per germline. This CDR3 has 14 amino acids. The chain's CDR3 is CSAAGREGRETQYF. CDR3 nucleotides: TGCAGCGCTGCGGGTCGGGAGGGCCGGGAGACCCAGTACTTC.

This chain uses TRBV28 with TRBJ2-3; D is possibly TRBD1 or TRBD2 (5 bases each). The CDR3 is made up of 14 amino acids. Germline-derived CDR1 and CDR2 are MDHEN and SYDVKM. V lost 1 base and J lost 5, with 10 bases in between. As DNA, the CDR3 is TGTGCCAGCAGTTTATCAGGGAGTGAAGATACGCAGTATTTT. This encodes CASSLSGSEDTQYF.